Listed below are T cell receptor beta chains from one sample, sequenced in a study of brain T cells in children with intractable seizures. The repertoire was sequenced with immunoSEQ multiplex PCR; TCRdb's copy has only in-frame clones and lacks some. The table lists 50,000 to 80,000 clones, roughly 95% of them singletons. Sequencing used peripheral blood, obtained at surgery. The receptors shown here come from a boy under three years old with focal cortical dysplasia and intractable seizures. Each CDR3 is given with its conserved first and last residue. A D gene is named only where the DNA matches it firmly. Not all rows give a size; the values are once, few, many and, for expanded clones, a class.

j_call clone_size v_call d_call cdr3_nt cdr3_aa
TRBJ2-1 - TRBV28 TRBD1 TGTGCCAGCAGCAACTACAGGGGCGGGAATGAGCAGTTCTTC CASSNYRGGNEQFF
TRBJ2-3 - TRBV4-2 - TGTGCCAGCAGCCTTAGGACAGATACGCAGTATTTT CASSLRTDTQYF
TRBJ2-1 once TRBV5-4 - TGTGCCAGCCAACCCCCGGCCGGGGTTGAGCAGTTCTTC CASQPPAGVEQFF
TRBJ1-1 - TRBV29-1 - TGCAGCGTTGATTGGGGGAACACTGAAGCTTTCTTT CSVDWGNTEAFF
TRBJ2-3 - TRBV7-2 TRBD2 TGTGCCAGCAGCTTGGCTCGACTAGCGGGGCAAGATACGCAGTATTTT CASSLARLAGQDTQYF
TRBJ1-1 - TRBV7-2 - TGTGCCAGCAGCATAAGACAGGTGGAAGCTTTCTTT CASSIRQVEAFF
TRBJ1-3 - TRBV5-8 - TGTGCCAGCAGCTTGAGAGTTTCTGGAAACACCATATATTTT CASSLRVSGNTIYF
TRBJ1-1 - TRBV4-1 - TGCGCCAGCAGCCCGTTGGGGAAGGAAATGAACACTGAAGCTTTCTTT CASSPLGKEMNTEAFF
TRBJ1-1 - TRBV7-9 - TGTGCCAGCAGCGACTACAGGGTTGAAGCTTTCTTT CASSDYRVEAFF
TRBJ1-5 - TRBV7-9 - TGTGCCAGCAGCTTATTCCAGGATCAGCCCCAGCATTTT CASSLFQDQPQHF
TRBJ1-2 - TRBV4-3 TRBD1 TGCGCCAGCAGCCGGGGTAGGACAGGGCTCTACTATGGCTACACCTTC CASSRGRTGLYYGYTF
TRBJ1-1 once TRBV19 - TGTGCCACCAAAGGGTGGGGAACTGAAGCTTTCTTT CATKGWGTEAFF
TRBJ2-7 - TRBV20-1 TRBD2 TGCAGTGCTAGTAGCGGGAGGGCCTACGAGCAGTACTTC CSASSGRAYEQYF
TRBJ2-5 - TRBV2 TRBD2 TGTGCCAGCAGTGAAGCTAGACTAGCGGGAGCCTGGGAGACCCAGTACTTC CASSEARLAGAWETQYF
TRBJ2-1 - TRBV5-1 TRBD2 TGCGCCAGCAGCCCGTTGCGAACGGGGGCTAGCGGGGGGACAGTTGAGCAGTTCTTC CASSPLRTGASGGTVEQFF
TRBJ1-6 - TRBV3-1/TRBV3-2 - TGTGCCAGCAGCCAGAAGGGACGACCCTTCGGAGATAATTCACCCCTCCACTTT CASSQKGRPFGDNSPLHF
TRBJ2-1 - TRBV7-2 - TGTGCCAGCAGCCCTTCTGGGGCCTACAATGAGCAGTTCTTC CASSPSGAYNEQFF
TRBJ2-7 - TRBV20-1 - TGCAGTGCCAAGACACCCTGGGAGCAGTACTTC CSAKTPWEQYF
TRBJ1-4 - TRBV10-3 - TGTGCCATCAGTGACACAACTAATGAAAAACTGTTTTTT CAISDTTNEKLFF
TRBJ2-2 - TRBV6-5 - TGTGCCAGCAGGTCGACAGGGAACACCGGGGAGCTGTTTTTT CASRSTGNTGELFF
TRBJ2-3 once TRBV7-8 - TGTGCCAGCAGCTTAAGCCCAGGGCCAGATACGCAGTATTTT CASSLSPGPDTQYF
TRBJ2-2 - TRBV19 - TGTGCCAGTAGTATTAGAGGCAGTTCGAACACCGGGGAGCTGTTTTTT CASSIRGSSNTGELFF
TRBJ2-7 - TRBV6-5 TRBD2 TGTGCCAGCAGTTTAGCGGGAGGGCCCCACGAGCAGTACTTC CASSLAGGPHEQYF
TRBJ1-5 - TRBV5-5 - TGTGCCAGCAGCTTGGATGCGGGACGGAATCAGCCCCAGCATTTT CASSLDAGRNQPQHF
TRBJ1-6 once TRBV3-1/TRBV3-2 - TGTGCCAGCAGCCAAGAGTCCGGGCACCTCAATTCACCCCTCCACTTT CASSQESGHLNSPLHF
TRBJ1-5 - TRBV6-6 - TGTGCCAGCAGTTACCGAGGTAGCAATCAGCCCCAGCATTTT CASSYRGSNQPQHF